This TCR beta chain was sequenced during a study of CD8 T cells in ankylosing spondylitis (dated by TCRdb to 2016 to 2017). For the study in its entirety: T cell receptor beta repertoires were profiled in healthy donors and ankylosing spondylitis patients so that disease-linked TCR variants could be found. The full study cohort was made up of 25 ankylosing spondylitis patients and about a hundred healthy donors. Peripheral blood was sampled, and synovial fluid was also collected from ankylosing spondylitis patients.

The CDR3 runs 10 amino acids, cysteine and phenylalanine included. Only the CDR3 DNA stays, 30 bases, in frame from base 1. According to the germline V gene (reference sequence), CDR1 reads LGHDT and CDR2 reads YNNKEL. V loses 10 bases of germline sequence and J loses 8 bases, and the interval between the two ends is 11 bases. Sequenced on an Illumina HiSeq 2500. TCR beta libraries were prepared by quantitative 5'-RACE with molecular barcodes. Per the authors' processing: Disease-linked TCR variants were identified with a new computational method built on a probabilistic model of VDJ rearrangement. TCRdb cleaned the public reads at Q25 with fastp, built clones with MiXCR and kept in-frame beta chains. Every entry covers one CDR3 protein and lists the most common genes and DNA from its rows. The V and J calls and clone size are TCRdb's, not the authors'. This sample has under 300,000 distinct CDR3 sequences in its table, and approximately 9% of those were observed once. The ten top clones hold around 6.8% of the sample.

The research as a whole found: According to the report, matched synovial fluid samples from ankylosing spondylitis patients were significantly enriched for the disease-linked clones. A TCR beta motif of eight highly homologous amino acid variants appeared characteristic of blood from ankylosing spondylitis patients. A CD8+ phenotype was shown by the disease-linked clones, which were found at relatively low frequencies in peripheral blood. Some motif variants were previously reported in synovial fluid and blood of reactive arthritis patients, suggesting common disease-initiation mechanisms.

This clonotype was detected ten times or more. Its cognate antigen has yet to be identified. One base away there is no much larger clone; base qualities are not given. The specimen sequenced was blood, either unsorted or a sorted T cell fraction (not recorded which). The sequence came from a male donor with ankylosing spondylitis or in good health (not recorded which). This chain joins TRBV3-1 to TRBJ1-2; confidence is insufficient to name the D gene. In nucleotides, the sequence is TGTGCCACCACCTACGAAGGCTACACCTTC. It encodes CATTYEGYTF.